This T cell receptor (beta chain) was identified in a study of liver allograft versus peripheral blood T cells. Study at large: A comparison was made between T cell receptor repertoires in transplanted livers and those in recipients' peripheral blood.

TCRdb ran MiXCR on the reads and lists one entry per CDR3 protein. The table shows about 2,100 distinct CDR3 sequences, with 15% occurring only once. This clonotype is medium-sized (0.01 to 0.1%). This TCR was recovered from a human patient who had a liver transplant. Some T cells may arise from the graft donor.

The CDR3 region is CASSLQGNTEAFF. Written as DNA, the CDR3 is TGTGCCAGTAGTTTACAGGGGAACACTGAAGCTTTCTTT. The gene calls are TRBV19 and TRBJ1-1, with D possibly matching TRBD1 (6 bases). Trimming took off 5 bases at V and 1 base at J, with 8 bases between the two ends. CDR1 and CDR2 from the germline V gene are LNHDA and SQIVND (reference sequence). The CDR3 covers 13 residues. The full variable domain, with the rest looked up from reference TRBV19 and TRBJ1-1, is DGGITQSPKYLFRKEGQNVTLSCEQNLNHDAMYWYRQDPGQGLRLIYYSQIVNDFQKGDIAEGYSVSREKKESFPLTVTSAQKNPTAFYLCASSLQGNTEAFFGQGTRLTVV.